These T cell receptor beta chains were read from a single sample in a study of CD4 T cells in relation to SARS-CoV-2 and coronaviruses. Clones were sequenced by immunoSEQ multiplex PCR, and TCRdb holds only the in-frame ones, with some missing. Among just over 35,000 clones listed, approximately 80% were seen once. Their specific antigens are unknown. The sequenced sample consisted of naive CD4+ T cells from PBMCs, cultured in vitro. The origin of the receptors is an adult with COVID-19. The CDR3 runs from the conserved cysteine through the conserved F or W. Fields, in order: V gene, D gene, J gene, CDR3 protein. D genes are given only for firm matches.

>TRBV7-2|.|TRBJ2-7
CASSLSVFYEQYF
>TRBV2|TRBD1|TRBJ1-1
CASSPGGWTEAFF
>TRBV5-8|.|TRBJ2-1
CASSLDYRGGGNEQFF
>TRBV9|.|TRBJ1-2
CASSVEGGKNYGYTF
>TRBV12-3/TRBV12-4|.|TRBJ1-1
CASRTRGTEAFF
>TRBV6-5|.|TRBJ2-1
CASSYGGGAGEQFF
>TRBV3-1/TRBV3-2|TRBD1|TRBJ2-7
CASSIALQGAYEQYF
>TRBV5-1|TRBD2|TRBJ2-5
CASSLAYQLRREGQETQYF
>TRBV10-3|.|TRBJ1-5
CAASGELSNQPQHF
>TRBV29-1|TRBD1|TRBJ1-5
CSVGQGNQPQHF
>TRBV3-1/TRBV3-2|TRBD2|TRBJ2-2
CASSGLGAGVLAGELFF
>TRBV27|.|TRBJ1-2
CASSFQGAEGGYTF
>TRBV19|.|TRBJ2-7
CASSLFLGTEGAYEQYF
>TRBV5-4|TRBD2|TRBJ2-5
CASSSPTSGQETQYF
>TRBV3-1/TRBV3-2|TRBD2|TRBJ2-1
CASSQELAELYNEQFF
>TRBV29-1|.|TRBJ1-1
CSVYLTENTEAFF